The 15 T cell receptor beta chains below all came from one sample that was sequenced in a study of cytomegalovirus exposure and HLA in healthy donors. A multiplex PCR was run with 60 Vbeta primers and 13 Jbeta primers. Assay used: immunoSEQ multiplex PCR; TCRdb lists only in-frame clones, some missing. The table has about 200,000 clones, 70% seen once; the top ten hold less than 3%. Sequencing was performed on PBMCs. The receptors originated from a middle-aged man in good health and CMV-seropositive.

In this sample, this clone turned up once. The genes are TRBV2 and TRBJ2-5; 9 bases line up with TRBD2. The DNA end lines up better with TRBJ2-7; the J call may be wrong. The CDR3 loop spans 14 amino acids. The germline gives CDR1 SNHLY, CDR2 FYNNEI. CDR3 DNA: TGTGCCAGCACTTGGACTAGCGCTACCTACGAGCAGTACTTC. This codes for CASTWTSATYEQYF.

This clone was seen once. The CDR3 reads CASTSQETQYF. The CDR3 DNA is TGTGCCAGCACTAGCCAAGAGACCCAGTACTTC. The chain has TRBV2 and TRBJ2-5; D unresolved. Germline CDR1 SNHLY, CDR2 FYNNEI. V was shortened by 7 bases and J by 1 base, with 4 bases between the two germline ends. The CDR3 consists of 11 residues.

This chain uses TRBV7-2 with TRBJ2-7, with no clear D. Germline CDR1 and CDR2: SGHTA and FQGNSA. V was pared by 7 bases and J by 6 bases, with 13 bases between. This CDR3 is 12 amino acids long. The CDR3 protein is CASTLPGPEQYF. In DNA form, the CDR3 reads TGTGCCAGCACCCTACCAGGTCCCGAGCAGTACTTC.

Regarding this clone: The germline gene is not matched at one end of the junction; a read error may be the cause. This chain links TRBV18 with TRBJ1-3; no clear D gene. CDR1 and CDR2 from the germline V gene are KGHSH and LQKENI. CDR3 length equals 13 residues. The DNA for the CDR3 is TGTGTCAGCCCCAGTTCCTCTGGAAACACCATATATTTT. It codes for CVSPSSSGNTIYF.

As regards this clone: Other DNA sequences of this sample code for an identical CDR3. The chain carries TRBV28 and TRBJ1-1; D gene unclear. The CDR3 length is 15 residues. Germline CDR1 is MDHEN and CDR2 is SYDVKM. Trimming took 5 bases from V and 5 from J, leaving 18 bases between them. CDR3 protein: CASSVLIRRETEAFF. For the CDR3, the DNA is TGTGCCAGCAGTGTGTTGATAAGGAGGGAGACTGAAGCTTTCTTT.

V usage is TRBV6-6 and J usage is TRBJ2-7; 9 bases map to TRBD2. This CDR3 has 14 amino acids. J lost 2 bases, V lost 9 bases, and 8 bases had no gene match. The germline gives CDR1 MNHNY, CDR2 SVGAGI (reference sequence). The CDR3 sequence is CARTKRGDTYEQYF. The CDR3 DNA sequence: TGTGCCAGAACGAAGCGGGGGGATACCTACGAGCAGTACTTC.

The rearrangement uses TRBV11-3 and TRBJ2-7, with 7 bases that match TRBD2. The length of the CDR3 is 16 residues. With 2 bases clipped from V and 0 bases from J, the junction kept 7 bases outside the gene matches. Germline CDR1 is SGHNT and CDR2 is YENEEA. The CDR3 sequence is CASSLTSGGISYEQYF. Here the CDR3 DNA reads TGTGCCAGCAGCTTAACTTCGGGGGGTATCTCCTACGAGCAGTACTTC.

This chain joins TRBV6-5 and TRBJ2-1; D perhaps matches TRBD2 (6 bases). Trimming took off 5 bases at V and 6 bases at J, with 11 bases between the two ends. Per germline, CDR1 MNHEY and CDR2 SVGAGI. The CDR3 is 13 residues long. The CDR3 DNA reads as TGTGCCAGCAGTGTAGGAGGGGCCAATGAGCAGTTCTTC. Protein product: CASSVGGANEQFF.

The chain recombines TRBV2 with TRBJ2-1; 8 nucleotides align to TRBD2. The CDR3 length is 16 residues. The V segment lost 7 bases and the J segment 0 bases; nucleotides outside the gene matches: 8. CDR1 and CDR2 from the germline V gene are SNHLY and FYNNEI. CDR3 residues: CASISGGPSSYNEQFF. CDR3 coding DNA: TGTGCCAGCATCAGCGGGGGCCCCAGCTCCTACAATGAGCAGTTCTTC. The entire variable domain, with the rest obtained from reference TRBV2 and TRBJ2-1, is as follows: EPEVTQTPSHQVTQMGQEVILRCVPISNHLYFYWYRQILGQKVEFLVSFYNNEISEKSEIFDDQFSVERPDGSNFTLKIRSTKLEDSAMYFCASISGGPSSYNEQFFGPGTRLTVL.

The V gene is TRBV2, the J gene TRBJ2-5; 8 bases agree with TRBD1. The ends lost 8 bases at V and 1 base at J; junction bases unmatched: 15. CDR1 and CDR2 from the germline V gene are SNHLY and FYNNEI. This CDR3 spans 17 amino acids. Here the CDR3 reads CASPPDRAPLLQETQYF. The DNA of the CDR3 is TGTGCCAGCCCTCCGGACAGGGCACCTTTGCTCCAAGAGACCCAGTACTTC.

Only a few counts were recorded for this clone. The rearrangement links TRBV6-5 to TRBJ1-2; D perhaps matches TRBD1 (5 bases). CDR1 and CDR2 (germline): MNHEY, SVGAGI. V lost 0 bases to trimming and J lost 5 bases, with 10 bases between them. The CDR3 covers 14 residues. The CDR3 DNA reads as TGTGCCAGCAGTTACTCGAGGGAGGGGTATGGCTACACCTTC. Translation gives CASSYSREGYGYTF.

V usage is TRBV5-1 and J usage is TRBJ2-7, with 7 bases identical to TRBD1. V lost 4 bases, J lost 2 bases, and 3 bases stayed unmatched. In germline, CDR1 is SGHRS, CDR2 YFSETQ. This CDR3 contains 13 residues. The CDR3 sequence: CASSVTGTYEQYF. The CDR3 DNA reads as TGCGCCAGCAGCGTGACAGGGACCTACGAGCAGTACTTC.

The chain is built from TRBV10-3 and TRBJ1-3, with unresolved D. This CDR3 spans 12 amino acids. Per the germline V gene, CDR1 is ENHRY and CDR2 is SYGVKD. V was pared by 8 bases and J by 1 base, with 6 bases between. The CDR3 coding sequence is TGTGCCATCGGAGGATCTGGAAACACCATATATTTT. Encoded protein: CAIGGSGNTIYF.

The chain links TRBV5-1 to TRBJ2-2; D is undetermined. Trimming left V 1 base short and J 2 bases short, with 12 bases between. The CDR3 runs to 16 residues. CDR1 is SGHRS, CDR2 YFSETQ, per germline. The CDR3 here is CASSLSVSRNTGELFF. CDR3 bases: TGCGCCAGCAGCTTGTCAGTATCAAGAAACACCGGGGAGCTGTTTTTT. Full variable domain (outside the CDR3, taken from reference TRBV5-1 and TRBJ2-2): KAGVTQTPRYLIKTRGQQVTLSCSPISGHRSVSWYQQTPGQGLQFLFEYFSETQRNKGNFPGRFSGRQFSNSRSEMNVSTLELGDSALYLCASSLSVSRNTGELFFGEGSRLTVL.

This clone appeared once. This chain uses TRBV5-4 with TRBJ2-7, with 7 bases that match TRBD1. In germline, CDR1 is SGHNT, CDR2 YYREEE (reference sequence). Unmatched junction bases numbered 7, after V lost 3 bases and J lost 4 bases. This CDR3 spans 14 amino acids. The CDR3 DNA follows: TGTGCCAGCAGCTCGGGGCAGGGGGAATACGAGCAGTACTTC. Its translation: CASSSGQGEYEQYF.